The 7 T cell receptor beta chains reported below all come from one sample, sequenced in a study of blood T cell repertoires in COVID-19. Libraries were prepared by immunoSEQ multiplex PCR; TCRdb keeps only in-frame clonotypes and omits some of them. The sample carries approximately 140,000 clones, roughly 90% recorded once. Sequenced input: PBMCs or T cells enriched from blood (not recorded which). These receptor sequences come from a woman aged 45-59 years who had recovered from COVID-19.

The CDR3 reads CASSTRQGNPNEKLFF. The CDR3, as DNA: TGTGCCAGCAGCACCCGACAGGGGAACCCTAATGAAAAACTGTTTTTT. The chain combines TRBV7-2 with TRBJ1-4; 8 bases match TRBD1. Trimming took 5 bases from V and 3 from J; bases not matched to a gene: 8. The CDR3 runs to 16 residues. Germline V gene lookup returns CDR1 SGHTA and CDR2 FQGNSA.

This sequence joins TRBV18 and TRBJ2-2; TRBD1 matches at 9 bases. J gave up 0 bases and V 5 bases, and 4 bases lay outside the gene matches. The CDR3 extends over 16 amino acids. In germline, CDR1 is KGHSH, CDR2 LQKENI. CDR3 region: CASSEQGATNTGELFF. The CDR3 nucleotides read TGTGCCAGCTCAGAACAGGGGGCAACGAACACCGGGGAGCTGTTTTTT.

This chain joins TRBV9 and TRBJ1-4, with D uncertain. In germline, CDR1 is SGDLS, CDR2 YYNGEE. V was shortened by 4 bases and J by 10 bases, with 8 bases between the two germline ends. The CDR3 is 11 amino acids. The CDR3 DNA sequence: TGTGCCAGCAGCTCAACGGGAAAACTGTTTTTT. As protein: CASSSTGKLFF.

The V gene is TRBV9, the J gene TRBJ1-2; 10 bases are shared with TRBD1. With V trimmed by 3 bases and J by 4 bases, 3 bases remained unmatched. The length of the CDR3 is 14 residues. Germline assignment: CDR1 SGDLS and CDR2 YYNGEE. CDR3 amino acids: CASSAGTGVYGYTF. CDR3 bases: TGTGCCAGCAGCGCCGGGACAGGGGTCTATGGCTACACCTTC.

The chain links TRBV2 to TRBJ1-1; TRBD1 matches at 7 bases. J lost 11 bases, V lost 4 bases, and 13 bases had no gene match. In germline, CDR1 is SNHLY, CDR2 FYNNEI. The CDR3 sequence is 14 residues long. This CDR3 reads CASSGQGRGSQAFF. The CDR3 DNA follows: TGTGCCAGCAGTGGACAGGGTCGCGGATCCCAGGCTTTCTTT. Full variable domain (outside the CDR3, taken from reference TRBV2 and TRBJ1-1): EPEVTQTPSHQVTQMGQEVILRCVPISNHLYFYWYRQILGQKVEFLVSFYNNEISEKSEIFDDQFSVERPDGSNFTLKIRSTKLEDSAMYFCASSGQGRGSQAFFGQGTRLTVV.

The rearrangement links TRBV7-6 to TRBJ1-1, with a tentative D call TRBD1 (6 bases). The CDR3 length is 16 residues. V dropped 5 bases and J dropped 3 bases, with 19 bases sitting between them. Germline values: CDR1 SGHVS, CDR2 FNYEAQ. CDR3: CASSPILQGPDTEAFF. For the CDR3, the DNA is TGTGCCAGCAGCCCCATACTACAGGGCCCAGACACTGAAGCTTTCTTT.

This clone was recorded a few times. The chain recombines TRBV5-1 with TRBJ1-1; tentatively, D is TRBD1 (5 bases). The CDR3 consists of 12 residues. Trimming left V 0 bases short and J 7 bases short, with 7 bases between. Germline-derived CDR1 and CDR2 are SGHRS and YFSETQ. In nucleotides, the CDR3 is TGCGCCAGCAGCTTGGGGCAGGGTGAAGCTTTCTTT. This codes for CASSLGQGEAFF.